Given below is one T cell receptor beta chain in context. The antigen is not known. From germline, CDR1 is SEHNR and CDR2 FQNEAQ (reference sequence). V gave up 4 bases and J gave up 6 bases, with 8 bases separating them. This CDR3 has 12 residues. If no ophthalmopathy progression occurred within 18 months, Graves' hyperthyroidism was stable. Those patients with uncontrolled infection, other autoimmune disease, pregnancy or lactation were excluded. More than 9.5 ml fresh peripheral blood yielded the PBMCs. The source of the sample is a study of T cells in Graves' hyperthyroidism and ophthalmopathy. Findings of the study overall: Appearing also in blood were most of the thyroid clonotypes expanded above 0.001.

What was amplified from RNA transcripts were TCR beta CDR3 regions. Initially, a first-round RT-PCR of the TCR CDR3 employed the HTBI primer set. A single record per CDR3 protein comes from TCRdb applying MiXCR to the multiplex PCR reads. The sample has 400,000 to 600,000 distinct CDR3 sequences, 20% seen once. The genes are TRBV7-9 and TRBJ2-3; D ambiguous. The specimen sequenced was blood. The receptor's source is a man younger than 35 with Graves' hyperthyroidism. The CDR3 DNA reads TGTGCCAGCAGCTCCAGCGTCGATACGCAGTATTTT. Its protein is CASSSSVDTQYF.